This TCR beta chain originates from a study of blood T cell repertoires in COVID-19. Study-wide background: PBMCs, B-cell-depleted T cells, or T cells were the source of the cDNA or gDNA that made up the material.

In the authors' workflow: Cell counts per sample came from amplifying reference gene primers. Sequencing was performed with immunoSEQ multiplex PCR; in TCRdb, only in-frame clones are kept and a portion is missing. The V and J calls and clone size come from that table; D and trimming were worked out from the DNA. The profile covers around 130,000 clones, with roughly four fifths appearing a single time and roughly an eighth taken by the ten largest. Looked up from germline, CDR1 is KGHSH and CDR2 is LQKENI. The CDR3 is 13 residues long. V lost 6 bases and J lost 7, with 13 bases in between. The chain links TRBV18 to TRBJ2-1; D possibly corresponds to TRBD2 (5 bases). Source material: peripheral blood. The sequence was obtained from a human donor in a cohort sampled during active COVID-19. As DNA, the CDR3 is TGTGCCAGCTCGGGAGAGGCGTATAATGAGCAGTTCTTC. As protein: CASSGEAYNEQFF.